Shown below are 12 T cell receptor beta chains from a single sample sequenced in a study of CD8 T cells in ankylosing spondylitis. TCRdb redid the calling of the 5' RACE reads with MiXCR, one entry per CDR3 protein. The sample carries approximately 24,000 distinct CDR3 sequences, about 2.6% recorded once. Sequencing input: blood, either unsorted or a sorted T cell fraction (not recorded which). The receptors stem from a female donor with ankylosing spondylitis or in good health (not recorded which).

Many counts were recorded for this clonotype. The V call is TRBV9, the J call TRBJ1-1, with no clear D. Germline V gene sequence: CDR1 SGDLS, CDR2 YYNGEE. The germline V and J ends were trimmed by 2 bases and 1 base, with 9 bases remaining between them. The CDR3 runs to 14 residues. CDR3 region: CASSVTVKNTEAFF. The CDR3 nucleotides read TGTGCCAGCAGCGTTACAGTGAAGAACACTGAAGCTTTCTTT.

This clonotype was recorded many times. The rearrangement joins TRBV9 to TRBJ2-1; TRBD2 matches 11 bases. Germline trimming cut 0 bases from V and 7 bases from J; bases unmatched to any gene: 9. Germline CDR1 and CDR2: SGDLS and YYNGEE. The CDR3 consists of 17 residues. The CDR3 loop reads CASSVGNRLAGRNEQFF. The CDR3 nucleotides read TGTGCCAGCAGCGTAGGGAATAGACTAGCGGGACGAAATGAGCAGTTCTTC.

This clonotype was observed at least ten times. CDR3 in DNA: TGTGCCAGCAGCGGGGATACCTACAATGAGCAGTTCTTC. Translation: CASSGDTYNEQFF. V gene TRBV9 combines with J gene TRBJ2-1; unclear D gene. The germline V gene has CDR1 SGDLS and CDR2 YYNGEE. The CDR3 has 13 amino acids. V dropped 3 bases and J dropped 2 bases, with 6 bases sitting between them.

This clonotype was observed at least ten times. The J gene is TRBJ2-3, the V gene TRBV9; D unclear. Germline assignment: CDR1 SGDLS and CDR2 YYNGEE. This CDR3 is built from 14 residues. Trimming shortened V by 3 bases and J by 1 base, and 9 bases separated the two germline ends. The CDR3 nucleotides read TGTGCCAGCAGCGAACAACTCGGCACAGATACGCAGTATTTT. This sequence encodes CASSEQLGTDTQYF.

This clonotype was found many times. This sequence joins TRBV9 and TRBJ2-5; TRBD2 aligns across 14 bases. The CDR3 totals 18 residues. The V segment lost 4 bases and the J segment 7 bases; nucleotides outside the gene matches: 15. Germline V gives CDR1 SGDLS, CDR2 YYNGEE. This CDR3 is CASSPPGVGTSGRGTQYF. The CDR3 nucleotides are TGTGCCAGCAGCCCACCTGGGGTCGGGACTAGCGGGAGAGGGACCCAGTACTTC.

This clonotype was recorded at least ten times. The rearrangement uses TRBV9 and TRBJ2-7, with D perhaps TRBD2 (5 bases). V was cut by 0 bases and J by 3 bases, with 13 bases left in between. The CDR3 is 15 amino acids. Germline V gene sequence: CDR1 SGDLS, CDR2 YYNGEE. The CDR3 sequence is CASSVGTGKGYEQYF. DNA for the CDR3: TGTGCCAGCAGCGTAGGAACCGGGAAAGGCTACGAGCAGTACTTC.

This clonotype ranks as medium-sized (0.01 to 0.1%). The chain has TRBV9 and TRBJ1-2, with TRBD1 as a possible D gene (5 bases). The germline gives CDR1 SGDLS, CDR2 YYNGEE. Trimming shortened V by 4 bases and J by 5 bases, and 12 bases separated the two germline ends. The CDR3 is 13 amino acids. The DNA for the CDR3 is TGTGCCAGCAGCCCGACGACAGAGTATGGCTACACCTTC. Translating it yields CASSPTTEYGYTF.

This clonotype was recorded many times. The rearrangement joins TRBV9 to TRBJ2-1; 7 nucleotides align to TRBD2. This CDR3 has 14 residues. The trim removed 8 bases at V and 4 bases at J, leaving 9 bases unmatched. Per the germline V gene, CDR1 is SGDLS and CDR2 is YYNGEE. The CDR3 loop is CASGRAGVYNEQFF. The CDR3 bases are TGTGCCAGTGGACGGGCGGGGGTTTACAATGAGCAGTTCTTC.

This clonotype was recorded at least ten times. V is TRBV9 and J is TRBJ2-1; 7 bases align to TRBD1. Losses at the gene ends were 3 bases for V and 0 bases for J; bases not matched to a gene: 3. The CDR3 loop spans 15 amino acids. CDR1 and CDR2 from the germline V gene are SGDLS and YYNGEE. CDR3 loop: CASSDRQGSYNEQFF. The CDR3 DNA reads as TGTGCCAGCAGCGATAGACAGGGCTCCTACAATGAGCAGTTCTTC.

This clonotype was seen repeatedly, ten times or more. The chain uses TRBV9 and TRBJ2-7; 9 nucleotides line up with TRBD2. V lost 0 bases and J lost 5; bases outside the gene matches: 3. There are 14 residues in the CDR3. The germline V gene encodes CDR1 SGDLS and CDR2 YYNGEE. The CDR3 coding sequence is TGTGCCAGCAGCGTAGAAGCTAGCGGGAACGAGCAGTACTTC. It encodes CASSVEASGNEQYF.

This clonotype was found many times. This sequence joins TRBV9 and TRBJ2-3; D remains unclear. Germline V gives CDR1 SGDLS, CDR2 YYNGEE. V gave up 2 bases and J gave up 2 bases, with 9 bases separating them. This CDR3 has 14 residues. The CDR3 nucleotides are TGTGCCAGCAGCGTGGAGCCCTCCACAGATACGCAGTATTTT. Its translation is CASSVEPSTDTQYF. The whole variable domain, filled in from reference TRBV9 and TRBJ2-3, reads DSGVTQTPKHLITATGQRVTLRCSPRSGDLSVYWYQQSLDQGLQFLIQYYNGEERAKGNILERFSAQQFPDLHSELNLSSLELGDSALYFCASSVEPSTDTQYFGPGTRLTVL.

This clonotype was picked up many times. This chain uses TRBV9 with TRBJ2-7; TRBD1 matches at 9 bases. This CDR3 region has 15 residues. The V segment lost 0 bases and the J segment 2 bases; nucleotides outside the gene matches: 3. The V gene's germline CDR1 is SGDLS and CDR2 YYNGEE. CDR3 DNA sequence: TGTGCCAGCAGCGTAGTGGGGACAGGGACCTACGAGCAGTACTTC. It is translated as CASSVVGTGTYEQYF.